The rows below give T cell receptor beta chains drawn from one sample of a study of cytomegalovirus exposure and HLA in healthy donors. Clones were sequenced by immunoSEQ multiplex PCR, and TCRdb holds only the in-frame ones, with some missing. The sample includes around 200,000 clones, approximately 81% of them seen just once. Source material: PBMCs. These receptors originate from a man aged 50 or older in good health and CMV-seronegative. The CDR3 runs from the conserved cysteine through the conserved F or W. The D gene is left open where the match is weak.

j_call	v_call	d_call	cdr3_length	cdr3_nt	cdr3_aa
TRBJ2-4	TRBV5-1	TRBD2	18	TGCGCCAGCAGCCCAGGACTAGCGGGGGGGCCAGCCAAAAACATTCAGTACTTC	CASSPGLAGGPAKNIQYF
TRBJ2-2	TRBV10-1	TRBD1	16	TGCGCCAGCACAAGATCCGGGACAGGTGACACCGGGGAGCTGTTTTTT	CASTRSGTGDTGELFF
TRBJ2-1	TRBV7-2	.	15	TGTGCCAGCAGCTTTCGTGGCAGCTCCTACAATGAGCAGTTCTTC	CASSFRGSSYNEQFF
TRBJ2-7	TRBV5-6	.	13	TGTGCCAGCAGCTTGCGCAGAGGATACGAGCAGTACTTC	CASSLRRGYEQYF
TRBJ2-7	TRBV13	TRBD2	13	TGTGCCAGCAGTACGGGGGGGGTCTACGAGCAGTACTTC	CASSTGGVYEQYF
TRBJ1-3	TRBV27	TRBD1	14	TGTGCCAGCAGACTAACAGGGGTCGGAAACACCATATATTTT	CASRLTGVGNTIYF
TRBJ2-5	TRBV7-2	.	16	TGTGCCAGCAGCTTACGTTACAGGGAAGTGCAAGAGACCCAGTACTTC	CASSLRYREVQETQYF
TRBJ1-6	TRBV6-5	.	16	TGTGCCAGCAGTTACTTGACAGGAATAACAAATTCACCCCTCCACTTT	CASSYLTGITNSPLHF
TRBJ2-3	TRBV11-3	.	13	TGTGCCAGCAGCTTAGGAGGCACAGATACGCAGTATTTT	CASSLGGTDTQYF
TRBJ2-5	TRBV9	TRBD2	15	TGTGCCAGCAGCGCAGGAGGCGGGAGCCAAGAGACCCAGTACTTC	CASSAGGGSQETQYF
TRBJ1-2	TRBV5-1	.	15	TGCGCCAGCAGCTTACCAGGGGCGATTAACTATGGCTACACCTTC	CASSLPGAINYGYTF
TRBJ1-1	TRBV7-2	.	14	TGTGCCAGCAGTTTAAAGCGGGTGAACACTGAAGCTTTCTTT	CASSLKRVNTEAFF
TRBJ2-6	TRBV5-4	TRBD1	16	TGTGCCAGCAGCCCGGGACAGGGCGCTGGGGCCAACGTCCTGACTTTC	CASSPGQGAGANVLTF
TRBJ1-5	TRBV4-1	TRBD1	13	TGCGCCAGCAGCCCAGACAGGGATCAGCCCCAGCATTTT	CASSPDRDQPQHF
TRBJ1-5	TRBV6-5	.	14	TGTGCCAGCAGTTACGGTAGGAGGGATCAGCCCCAGCATTTT	CASSYGRRDQPQHF
TRBJ1-6	TRBV30	TRBD1	14	TGTGCCTGGGAGCGGACAGGGTTTAATTCACCCCTCCACTTT	CAWERTGFNSPLHF